The 11 T cell receptor beta chains below come from one sample, sequenced in a study of blood T cell repertoires in COVID-19 (TCRdb year 2020). Receptor libraries were prepared by the immunoSEQ multiplex PCR assay. TCRdb holds this immuneACCESS table with in-frame rearrangements only. Some clones are missing; in checked studies, unresolved V genes explain under half, and the rest has no known cause. This sample comprises about 33,000 clones, about 91% of them detected only once. Jointly, the top ten make up approximately 9.8% of the sample. The specimen was peripheral blood. The receptors derive from a human donor with active COVID-19. The donor label of this sample is uncertain.

The chain's CDR3 is CASSEGQGASSYGYTF. CDR3 DNA: TGTGCCAGCTCAGAGGGACAGGGGGCTTCCAGTTATGGCTACACCTTC. The J gene is TRBJ1-2, the V gene TRBV18, with 12 bases lining up with TRBD1. The J segment lost 5 bases and the V segment lost 5 bases, leaving 9 bases of the junction unmatched. CDR3 length: 16 residues. The germline V gene encodes CDR1 KGHSH and CDR2 LQKENI.

This clone was counted a single time. V is TRBV7-9 and J is TRBJ2-7, with TRBD1 matching 7 bases. This CDR3 comprises 15 residues. V shed 5 bases, J shed 3 bases, and the junction held 10 bases outside the gene matches. Germline V gene sequence: CDR1 SEHNR, CDR2 FQNEAQ (reference sequence). The DNA for the CDR3 is TGTGCCAGCAGCCCCCGACAGGGTCTGGTCTACGAGCAGTACTTC. This gives the protein CASSPRQGLVYEQYF. The full variable domain, completed using reference TRBV7-9 and TRBJ2-7, is DTGVSQNPRHKITKRGQNVTFRCDPISEHNRLYWYRQTLGQGPEFLTYFQNEAQLEKSRLLSDRFSAERPKGSFSTLEIQRTEQGDSAMYLCASSPRQGLVYEQYFGPGTRLTVT.

The J gene is TRBJ1-2, the V gene TRBV19; 8 bases line up with TRBD1. This CDR3 region has 15 residues. CDR1 and CDR2 (germline): LNHDA, SQIVND (reference sequence). The ends lost 7 bases at V and 3 bases at J; junction bases unmatched: 10. CDR3 bases: TGTGCCAGTACCCCGGCACAGGGGGGGGACTATGGCTACACCTTC. It codes for CASTPAQGGDYGYTF.

The V call is TRBV4-1, the J call TRBJ2-1; 7 nucleotides line up with TRBD2. Germline CDR1 is MGHRA and CDR2 is YSYEKL. The CDR3 length is 14 residues. J gave up 10 bases and V 7 bases, and 13 bases lay outside the gene matches. The CDR3 region has the DNA TGCGCCAGCAAAAAGCGGGAAGGATCTGGGGAGCAGTTCTTC. It codes for CASKKREGSGEQFF.

V usage is TRBV20-1 and J usage is TRBJ2-3, with D tentatively TRBD1 (6 bases). This CDR3 has 13 residues. V lost 3 bases, J lost 5 bases, and 12 bases lay in between. Per germline, CDR1 DFQATT and CDR2 SNEGSKA (reference sequence). CDR3: CSASLGAVDTQYF. For the CDR3, the DNA is TGCAGTGCTAGTTTGGGGGCAGTAGATACGCAGTATTTT.

This clone was counted a single time. J is TRBJ2-5 and V is TRBV24-1; 8 positions agree with TRBD1. V shed 2 bases, J shed 3 bases, and the junction held 4 bases outside the gene matches. There are 15 residues in the CDR3. From germline, CDR1 is KGHDR and CDR2 SFDVKD. Here the CDR3 DNA reads TGTGCCACCAGTGATTGGGGGACAGGAGAAGAGACCCAGTACTTC. Encoded protein: CATSDWGTGEETQYF.

The chain recombines TRBV6-5 with TRBJ2-3; 8 bases are a match to TRBD1. CDR3 length: 16 residues. V shed 4 bases and J 5 bases; nucleotides not matched to a gene: 11. The germline V gene has CDR1 MNHEY and CDR2 SVGAGI. As DNA, the CDR3 is TGTGCCAGCAGTTCCCCGGGACAGGATCCTCTAGATACGCAGTATTTT. It translates to CASSSPGQDPLDTQYF.

The chain links TRBV14 to TRBJ1-6; a weak D match, TRBD1 (5 bases). With 3 bases removed from V and 0 bases from J, the gap between germline ends came to 15 bases. Germline loops: CDR1 SGHDN, CDR2 FVKESK. The CDR3 covers 18 residues. CDR3 residues: CASSQDRQFGSYNSPLHF. CDR3 coding DNA: TGTGCCAGCAGCCAGGATCGACAGTTCGGCTCCTATAATTCACCCCTCCACTTT.

This clone has just a few counts. The V and J genes are TRBV5-8 and TRBJ2-3; 8 bases are a match to TRBD1. The CDR3 contains 16 residues. V was pared by 2 bases and J by 5 bases, with 10 bases of the junction left unmatched. Germline V gene sequence: CDR1 SGHTS, CDR2 YDEGEE. The CDR3 region is CASSFWSGGAGDTQYF. DNA for the CDR3: TGTGCCAGCAGCTTCTGGTCAGGGGGCGCAGGAGATACGCAGTATTTT.

The chain is built from TRBV3-1 (or the pseudogene TRBV3-2) and TRBJ2-5; TRBD2 aligns across 7 bases. The germline CDR1 and CDR2 sequences are LGHDT and YNNKEL (reference sequence). This CDR3 comprises 15 residues. With V trimmed by 2 bases and J by 3 bases, 6 bases remained unmatched. The CDR3, as DNA: TGTGCCAGCAGCCAAATGGGCGGGAGTGAAGAGACCCAGTACTTC. Its protein product is CASSQMGGSEETQYF.

V is TRBV5-4 and J is TRBJ2-7; TRBD2 matches 10 bases. The J segment lost 7 bases and the V segment lost 5 bases, leaving 9 bases of the junction unmatched. This CDR3 has 14 residues. Germline V gives CDR1 SGHNT, CDR2 YYREEE (reference sequence). This CDR3 reads CASRTSGPFSEQYF. The DNA for the CDR3 is TGTGCCAGCAGGACTAGCGGGCCCTTTTCTGAGCAGTACTTC. The full variable domain, completed using reference TRBV5-4 and TRBJ2-7, is ETGVTQSPTHLIKTRGQQVTLRCSSQSGHNTVSWYQQALGQGPQFIFQYYREEENGRGNFPPRFSGLQFPNYSSELNVNALELDDSALYLCASRTSGPFSEQYFGPGTRLTVT.